These 24 T cell receptor beta chains share one sample of origin, sequenced in a study of cytotoxic CD8 clonotypes in ibrutinib-treated CLL. Profiled with immunoSEQ multiplex PCR; TCRdb holds only in-frame clones, not every one. The data hold 80,000 to 95,000 clones, with around 75% observed a single time. Sequencing was performed on PBMCs, taken after 12 months of ibrutinib treatment. Source of these receptors: a human donor with chronic lymphocytic leukemia.

This clone occurred many times. The rearrangement links TRBV5-1 to TRBJ1-1, with D uncertain. This CDR3 has 13 residues. From germline, CDR1 is SGHRS and CDR2 YFSETQ. V dropped 0 bases and J dropped 5 bases, with 8 bases sitting between them. CDR3 nucleotide sequence: TGCGCCAGCAGCTTGGTGGGCGCAACTGAAGCTTTCTTT. Protein sequence: CASSLVGATEAFF.

This clone was found a few times. This rearrangement joins TRBV18 to TRBJ1-2; maybe TRBD1 (5 bases). V was shortened by 5 bases and J by 2 bases, with 12 bases between the two germline ends. Germline CDR1 and CDR2: KGHSH and LQKENI. CDR3 length: 14 residues. The CDR3 nucleotides are TGTGCCAGCTCATTCGGGGCAGGGAACTATGGCTACACCTTC. Its protein is CASSFGAGNYGYTF.

The chain uses TRBV5-1 and TRBJ2-3, with a possible D match to TRBD1 (6 bases). Germline V CDR1 and CDR2: SGHRS, YFSETQ. Trimming pared 0 bases from V and 2 bases from J, leaving 10 bases between. The CDR3 extends over 15 amino acids. The CDR3 region is CASSLAGQPTDTQYF. CDR3 DNA sequence: TGCGCCAGCAGCTTGGCCGGACAGCCCACAGATACGCAGTATTTT.

The rearrangement links TRBV29-1 to TRBJ1-2, with 8 bases that match TRBD1. Per germline, CDR1 SQVTM and CDR2 ANQGSEA. CDR3 size: 14 residues. Trimming cost V 3 bases and J 3 bases; bases outside gene matches: 6. The CDR3 sequence: CSVELAGGYYGYTF. The DNA of the CDR3 is TGCAGCGTTGAGTTGGCAGGGGGCTACTATGGCTACACCTTC. The entire variable domain, with the rest obtained from reference TRBV29-1 and TRBJ1-2, is as follows: SAVISQKPSRDICQRGTSLTIQCQVDSQVTMMFWYRQQPGQSLTLIATANQGSEATYESGFVIDKFPISRPNLTFSTLTVSNMSPEDSSIYLCSVELAGGYYGYTFGSGTRLTVV.

This chain connects TRBV7-2 to TRBJ2-3, with 7 bases lining up with TRBD1. Unmatched junction bases numbered 9, after V lost 7 bases and J lost 2 bases. This CDR3 contains 15 residues. Per germline, CDR1 SGHTA and CDR2 FQGNSA. CDR3 region: CASTHDRVATDTQYF. CDR3 sequence (DNA): TGTGCCAGCACCCATGACAGGGTAGCCACAGATACGCAGTATTTT.

The V gene is TRBV25-1, the J gene TRBJ1-2; weak D call: TRBD1 (5 bases). V was clipped by 2 bases and J by 0 bases, with 7 bases between them. The V gene's germline CDR1 is MGHDK and CDR2 SYGVNS. The CDR3 is 14 residues long. CDR3 sequence: CASSEQGPNYGYTF. In DNA, the CDR3 is TGTGCCAGCAGTGAACAGGGCCCTAACTATGGCTACACCTTC.

This clone has more than one count but fewer than ten. The chain has TRBV6-5 and TRBJ1-5; D remains unclear. The V end was cut by 0 bases, the J end by 6 bases, with 9 bases between. This CDR3 is built from 14 residues. Germline CDR1 reads MNHEY; CDR2 reads SVGAGI. The CDR3 coding sequence is TGTGCCAGCAGTTACTCGATATCGTCTCAGCCCCAGCATTTT. The encoded protein is CASSYSISSQPQHF.

V usage is TRBV7-6 and J usage is TRBJ2-5; D is ambiguous. The CDR3 has 15 residues. Germline lookup yields CDR1 SGHVS and CDR2 FNYEAQ. V shed 1 base and J shed 2 bases, with 11 bases lying between them. The CDR3 DNA sequence: TGTGCCAGCAGCTTAGTTGGCGACCAACAAGAGACCCAGTACTTC. It encodes CASSLVGDQQETQYF.

V and J are TRBV30 and TRBJ1-6; D gene ambiguous. CDR1 and CDR2 (germline): GTSNPN, SVGIG (reference sequence). This CDR3 spans 14 amino acids. Trimming took off 5 bases at V and 0 bases at J, with 8 bases between the two ends. CDR3: CAWSGSSYNSPLHF. CDR3 DNA sequence: TGTGCCTGGTCGGGAAGCTCCTATAATTCACCCCTCCACTTT.

The rearrangement uses TRBV6-1 and TRBJ1-2, with 9 bases lining up with TRBD1. The V gene's germline CDR1 is MNHNS and CDR2 SASEGT. CDR3 length: 14 residues. J was trimmed by 3 bases and V by 8 bases; bases with no gene match: 7. As DNA, the CDR3 is TGTGCCAGCGGCCGGGACAGGGTTGACTATGGCTACACCTTC. Translation gives CASGRDRVDYGYTF.

The CDR3 DNA is TGTGCCAGCAGCTTAGTGTCTACTAGCGGGAAATCTGAGCAGTTCTTC. It specifies CASSLVSTSGKSEQFF. V is TRBV11-2 and J is TRBJ2-1; 10 bases fit TRBD2. Germline V gene sequence: CDR1 SGHAT, CDR2 FQNNGV. CDR3 size: 16 residues. Trimming at V came to 1 base and at J to 9 bases, leaving 9 bases not matched to a gene.

The chain joins TRBV15 to TRBJ1-2, with D possibly TRBD1 on 5 matching bases. The CDR3 extends over 14 amino acids. Trimming took off 4 bases at V and 10 bases at J, with 19 bases between the two ends. The V gene's germline CDR1 is LNHNV and CDR2 YYDKDF (reference sequence). In DNA, the CDR3 is TGTGCCACCAGCAAAAAACCGGGGCCCTTCTACTACACCTTC. This gives the protein CATSKKPGPFYYTF. Combining the CDR3 with reference TRBV15 and TRBJ1-2 gives the whole variable domain DAMVIQNPRYQVTQFGKPVTLSCSQTLNHNVMYWYQQKSSQAPKLLFHYYDKDFNNEADTPDNFQSRRPNTSFCFLDIRSPGLGDTAMYLCATSKKPGPFYYTFGSGTRLTVV.

This chain links TRBV28 with TRBJ2-7; D unclear. The CDR3 consists of 11 residues. Deletions cut 4 bases from V and 12 bases from J, with 13 bases between. Per the germline V gene, CDR1 is MDHEN and CDR2 is SYDVKM. CDR3 amino acids: CASSSMDRRYF. For the CDR3, the DNA is TGTGCCAGCAGTTCCATGGACCGCAGGTACTTC.

V is TRBV9 and J is TRBJ1-6, with 7 bases fitting TRBD1. The V gene end was trimmed by 0 bases and the J gene end by 5 bases; junction bases not matched to a gene: 5. This CDR3 is 16 amino acids long. Looked up from germline, CDR1 is SGDLS and CDR2 is YYNGEE. The CDR3 region has the DNA TGTGCCAGCAGCGTAGGCAGGGGGTTAGATAATTCACCCCTCCACTTT. Protein product: CASSVGRGLDNSPLHF.

This chain uses TRBV6-5 with TRBJ1-2; no clear D. Trimming took off 4 bases at V and 3 bases at J, with 15 bases between the two ends. The CDR3 totals 15 residues. Germline V gene sequence: CDR1 MNHEY, CDR2 SVGAGI. Here the CDR3 reads CASSWYSTLDYGYTF. The CDR3, as DNA: TGTGCCAGCAGTTGGTATTCGACCCTGGACTATGGCTACACCTTC.

The chain carries TRBV5-1 and TRBJ2-5, with unresolved D. The ends were cut back, 1 base at V and 1 base at J, with 8 bases in the middle. CDR1 SGHRS and CDR2 YFSETQ come from the germline V gene. The length of the CDR3 is 14 residues. Here the CDR3 reads CASSLSERQETQYF. The DNA of the CDR3 is TGCGCCAGCAGCTTGTCGGAACGCCAAGAGACCCAGTACTTC.

The chain is built from TRBV7-9 and TRBJ2-5, with D possibly TRBD2 on 6 matching bases. Per germline, CDR1 SEHNR and CDR2 FQNEAQ (reference sequence). The CDR3 is made up of 16 amino acids. With 5 bases removed from V and 1 base from J, the gap between germline ends came to 17 bases. The DNA of the CDR3 is TGTGCCAGCAGCCCAACTAGCTACGGGAGCCAAGAGACCCAGTACTTC. Its translation: CASSPTSYGSQETQYF.

The chain carries TRBV5-1 and TRBJ2-1; D remains unclear. The CDR3 covers 11 residues. Deletions cut 4 bases from V and 5 bases from J, with 4 bases between. From germline, CDR1 is SGHRS and CDR2 YFSETQ. For the CDR3, the DNA is TGCGCCAGCAGCCTCGACAATGAGCAGTTCTTC. Amino acid sequence: CASSLDNEQFF.

The V and J genes are TRBV27 and TRBJ2-3; TRBD2 aligns across 15 bases. Germline values: CDR1 MNHEY, CDR2 SMNVEV (reference sequence). The CDR3 totals 14 residues. The junction had 2 bases not matched to a gene; V was cut back by 4 bases and J by 9 bases. In DNA, the CDR3 is TGTGCCAGCAGTTCCGGACTAGCGGGAGGGACGCAGTATTTT. Amino acid sequence: CASSSGLAGGTQYF.

This clone turned up a few times. The J gene is TRBJ2-4, the V gene TRBV6-6; 10 bases agree with TRBD2. Germline V gives CDR1 MNHNY, CDR2 SVGAGI (reference sequence). Trimming at V came to 6 bases and at J to 8 bases, leaving 7 bases not matched to a gene. The CDR3 runs to 14 residues. The CDR3 nucleotides read TGTGCCAGCAGGGGGAGCGGGGGGGCAGACATTCAGTACTTC. Translated: CASRGSGGADIQYF.

In its sample, this clone ranks as medium-sized. The chain combines TRBV19 with TRBJ1-1, with unresolved D. The CDR3 length is 14 residues. V shed 3 bases and J shed 1 base, with 9 bases lying between them. CDR1 is LNHDA and CDR2 is SQIVND in the germline V gene (reference sequence). The CDR3 nucleotides are TGTGCCAGTAGTATCCCAGCCGGGAACACTGAAGCTTTCTTT. It is translated as CASSIPAGNTEAFF.

This clone was detected only a few times. The chain recombines TRBV2 with TRBJ1-1; 7 positions agree with TRBD1. The CDR3 runs 13 residues. V shed 6 bases, J shed 1 base, and the junction held 2 bases outside the gene matches. Germline V gives CDR1 SNHLY, CDR2 FYNNEI. CDR3 bases: TGTGCCAGCAGCCAGGGGGAGAACACTGAAGCTTTCTTT. Protein product: CASSQGENTEAFF.

The V gene is TRBV19, the J gene TRBJ2-2; 10 nucleotides line up with TRBD2. The CDR3 loop spans 15 amino acids. J lost 6 bases, V lost 4 bases, and 5 bases had no gene match. Looked up from germline, CDR1 is LNHDA and CDR2 is SQIVND (reference sequence). Here the CDR3 DNA reads TGTGCCAGTAGTAGAGCGGGAGGGCCCTCCGGGGAGCTGTTTTTT. Translated, it gives CASSRAGGPSGELFF.

The V call is TRBV11-2, the J call TRBJ2-3; 9 nucleotides line up with TRBD1. Germline CDR1 reads SGHAT; CDR2 reads FQNNGV. After removal of 1 base from V and 4 bases from J, the junction contained 6 bases not matched to a gene. This CDR3 contains 16 residues. CDR3 amino acids: CASSLVAGQGADTQYF. CDR3 DNA sequence: TGTGCCAGCAGCTTAGTCGCGGGACAGGGAGCAGATACGCAGTATTTT.